Listed here are 5 T cell receptor beta chains from one sample, sequenced in a study of blood T cell repertoires in COVID-19. Data came from immunoSEQ multiplex PCR; TCRdb stores just in-frame clones and leaves some out. The sample lists under 300,000 clones; under 85% were seen once. Sequenced sample: peripheral blood. The source is a woman aged 40 to 55 with active or convalescent COVID-19.

This rearrangement joins TRBV7-8 to TRBJ1-1, with 10 bases aligning to TRBD1. Trimming cost V 6 bases and J 5 bases; bases outside gene matches: 6. CDR3 length: 14 amino acids. Germline values: CDR1 SGHVS, CDR2 FQNEAQ. CDR3 sequence reads: CASRILGQGTEAFF. CDR3 DNA sequence: TGTGCCAGCAGAATCTTGGGACAGGGGACTGAAGCTTTCTTT.

This chain uses TRBV3-1 (or the pseudogene TRBV3-2) with TRBJ1-1; TRBD1 matches at 7 bases. CDR3 size: 12 residues. J was trimmed by 8 bases and V by 7 bases; bases with no gene match: 7. Germline V gene data show CDR1 as LGHDT and CDR2 as YNNKEL (reference sequence). CDR3 loop: CASTRGTAEAFF. The CDR3 DNA sequence: TGTGCCAGCACCCGGGGGACAGCAGAAGCTTTCTTT.

The chain is built from TRBV5-4 and TRBJ2-1, with 7 bases that match TRBD2. This CDR3 has 14 amino acids. V dropped 6 bases and J dropped 5; count of bases not matched to a gene: 8. Germline V gives CDR1 SGHNT, CDR2 YYREEE (reference sequence). The DNA for the CDR3 is TGTGCCAGCATGGGAGCGGGGCTTGACAATGAGCAGTTCTTC. Its protein is CASMGAGLDNEQFF.

The chain has TRBV7-9 and TRBJ2-4, with TRBD1 matching over 7 bases. V lost 5 bases to trimming and J lost 4 bases; unmatched junction nucleotides: 5. Germline V gene data show CDR1 as SEHNR and CDR2 as FQNEAQ (reference sequence). This CDR3 spans 14 amino acids. DNA of the CDR3: TGTGCCAGCAGCCTTGACAGGGTGAAAAACATTCAGTACTTC. Its protein is CASSLDRVKNIQYF.

This clone appeared a few times. CDR3 sequence: CARIRSQAYEQYV. CDR3 nucleotides: TGTGCCAGAATCCGCTCTCAGGCCTACGAGCAGTACGTC. The V call is TRBV6-5, the J call TRBJ2-7, with D hard to call. The CDR3 contains 13 residues. Trimming pared 9 bases from V and 2 bases from J, leaving 14 bases between. Per the germline V gene, CDR1 is MNHEY and CDR2 is SVGAGI.